Below, 8 T cell receptor beta chains from the same sample are listed, as sequenced in a study of blood T cells in healthy people across ages. Through a sample-barcoded 5' primer and a J-beta primer mix, a second PCR was run for about 7 to 12 cycles. One entry per CDR3 protein results from TCRdb running MiXCR on the 5' RACE reads. The table has 1.2 million to 1.5 million distinct CDR3 sequences, around 42% seen once. The sequencing input was blood. These receptors were collected from a woman aged 18 to 35 in good health.

V gene TRBV27 combines with J gene TRBJ2-5; tentatively, D is TRBD1 or TRBD2 (5 bases each). The J call could be wrong; TRBJ2-7 is a better fit for the DNA end. Germline lookup yields CDR1 MNHEY and CDR2 SMNVEV (reference sequence). The CDR3 length is 16 residues. The CDR3 region is CASSSVRGRPLSEQYF. CDR3 DNA: TGTGCCAGCAGTTCTGTGAGGGGCAGACCGTTATCCGAGCAGTACTTC.

This clonotype was counted a few times. V is TRBV7-2 and J is TRBJ2-3, with 13 bases lining up with TRBD2. With V trimmed by 3 bases and J by 6 bases, 3 bases remained unmatched. Per the germline V gene, CDR1 is SGHTA and CDR2 is FQGNSA. CDR3 length: 15 amino acids. The DNA for the CDR3 is TGTGCCAGCAGCTTTGGACTAGCGGGAGAGGATACGCAGTATTTT. This translates into CASSFGLAGEDTQYF.

The genes are TRBV5-1 and TRBJ1-5; D is unclear. The CDR3 covers 13 residues. Trimming took off 5 bases at V and 1 base at J, with 7 bases between the two ends. Germline assignment: CDR1 SGHRS and CDR2 YFSETQ. The CDR3 DNA sequence: TGCGCCAGCAGGGAGGGAAGCAATCAGCCCCAGCATTTT. This translates into CASREGSNQPQHF. The full variable domain, rest sourced from reference TRBV5-1 and TRBJ1-5, is KAGVTQTPRYLIKTRGQQVTLSCSPISGHRSVSWYQQTPGQGLQFLFEYFSETQRNKGNFPGRFSGRQFSNSRSEMNVSTLELGDSALYLCASREGSNQPQHFGDGTRLSIL.

The chain employs TRBV20-1 and TRBJ1-2; no clear D. The CDR3 spans 9 residues. Trimming removed 4 bases from V and 8 bases from J, with 5 bases in between. Looked up from germline, CDR1 is DFQATT and CDR2 is SNEGSKA (reference sequence). CDR3 sequence reads: CSANAGYTF. The CDR3 region has the DNA TGCAGTGCTAACGCCGGCTACACCTTC.

This clonotype was picked up one time. The V call is TRBV2, the J call TRBJ1-5, with 9 bases that match TRBD1. Looked up from germline, CDR1 is SNHLY and CDR2 is FYNNEI. There are 13 residues in the CDR3. The J segment lost 9 bases and the V segment lost 4 bases, leaving 4 bases of the junction unmatched. The CDR3 here is CASSGGQGAPQHF. CDR3 DNA: TGTGCCAGCAGTGGGGGACAGGGCGCGCCCCAGCATTTT.

V gene TRBV6-1 combines with J gene TRBJ1-2; tentatively, D is TRBD1 (6 bases). The V and J ends lost 5 bases and 2 bases respectively, with 12 bases between them. Looked up from germline, CDR1 is MNHNS and CDR2 is SASEGT. The CDR3 consists of 14 residues. In DNA, the CDR3 is TGTGCCAGCAGTTCAGGGGCCGCGAACTATGGCTACACCTTC. As protein: CASSSGAANYGYTF.

This clonotype is a singleton in its sample. J is TRBJ2-7 and V is TRBV5-1; D is unresolved. The CDR3 is made up of 15 amino acids. Germline CDR1 is SGHRS and CDR2 is YFSETQ. With 3 bases removed from V and 0 bases from J, the gap between germline ends came to 13 bases. In nucleotides, the CDR3 is TGCGCCAGCAGCTGGTCACAGTACGCCTCCTACGAGCAGTACTTC. This translates into CASSWSQYASYEQYF.

This clonotype came up a few times. This chain links TRBV20-1 with TRBJ2-2; TRBD2 aligns across 7 bases. V dropped 3 bases and J dropped 1; count of bases not matched to a gene: 5. The germline CDR1 and CDR2 sequences are DFQATT and SNEGSKA (reference sequence). The CDR3 contains 15 residues. CDR3 sequence (DNA): TGCAGTGCTAGGGGCCTAGCGGAGAACACCGGGGAGCTGTTTTTT. Protein sequence: CSARGLAENTGELFF.